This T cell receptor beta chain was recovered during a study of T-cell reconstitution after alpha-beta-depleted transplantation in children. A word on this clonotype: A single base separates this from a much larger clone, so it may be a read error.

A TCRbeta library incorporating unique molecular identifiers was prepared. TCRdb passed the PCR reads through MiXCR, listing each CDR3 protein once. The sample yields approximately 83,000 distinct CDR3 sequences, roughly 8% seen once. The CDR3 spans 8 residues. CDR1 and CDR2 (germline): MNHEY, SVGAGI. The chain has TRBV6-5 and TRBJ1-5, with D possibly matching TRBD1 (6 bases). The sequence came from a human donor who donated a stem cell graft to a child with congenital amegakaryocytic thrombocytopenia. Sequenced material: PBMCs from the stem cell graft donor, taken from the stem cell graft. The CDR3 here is CASSWGRF. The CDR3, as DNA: TGTGCCAGCAGCTGGGGGCGTTTT.